This T cell receptor (beta chain) was sequenced in a study of regulatory T cells in long-lasting Graves disease. The CDR3 consists of 15 residues. V was clipped by 3 bases and J by 4 bases, with 15 bases between them. Specified time point: newly diagnosed GD, antithyroid drugs for less than 3 months. The TCR library was made from RNA that had been extracted from PBMCs in TRIzol. Construction of TCR beta libraries relied on iRepertoire HTBI primers and on Arm-PCR targeting CDR3 regions. TCRdb used MiXCR to reprocess the multiplex PCR reads, holding one entry per CDR3 protein. The table lists under 700,000 distinct CDR3 sequences, more than 15% of them singletons. This clonotype showed up many times. The antigen remains unidentified. Study-level findings and limits: A limited number of samples was an acknowledged limitation.

The same data also contributed to another study, on T cells in Graves' hyperthyroidism and ophthalmopathy. That study adds: In blood, most of the thyroid clonotypes expanded above 0.001 were also present. In the analysis, a 13 V-J model separated ophthalmopathy from stable hyperthyroidism.

Material: peripheral blood mononuclear cells (PBMCs), obtained at new diagnosis, from a patient treated with antithyroid drugs. V and J are TRBV12-3 or TRBV12-4 and TRBJ1-2; D unresolved. This sequence originates from a woman between 40 and 65 years old with Graves disease. CDR3 bases: TGTGCCAGCAGTTTGGCCCGTCCCTCCCCCTATGGCTACACCTTC. It translates to CASSLARPSPYGYTF.